This passage covers 16 T cell receptor beta chains from one sample sequenced in a study of blood T cell repertoires in COVID-19. This table comes from immunoSEQ multiplex PCR, and its TCRdb copy is limited to in-frame clones, with some not included. This sample has roughly 180,000 clones, with around 85% found just once. The source material was peripheral blood. The source is a man aged 80 or over with COVID-19, enrolled during active disease.

The rearrangement links TRBV21-1 to TRBJ2-7; the table names TRBD1, a call not compared with the DNA. TRBV21-1 is marked as a pseudogene. The CDR3 totals 15 residues. The CDR3 region is CASSKVDRISYEQYF. The CDR3, as DNA: TGTGCCAGCAGCAAAGTAGACAGGATCTCCTACGAGCAGTACTTC.

This chain uses TRBV4-2 with TRBJ2-5; 8 positions agree with TRBD2. The CDR3 contains 16 residues. Germline lookup yields CDR1 LGHNA and CDR2 YNFKEQ. V gave up 1 base and J gave up 1 base; unmatched junction bases: 5. The CDR3 loop reads CASSQVGGGTQETQYF. Here the CDR3 DNA reads TGTGCCAGCAGCCAAGTTGGCGGGGGGACCCAAGAGACCCAGTACTTC.

The J gene is TRBJ1-6, the V gene TRBV10-1; 9 nucleotides align to TRBD1. The ends lost 6 bases at V and 7 bases at J; junction bases unmatched: 4. The CDR3 covers 14 residues. The germline gives CDR1 WNHNN, CDR2 SYGVQD (reference sequence). The chain's CDR3 is CASSRDRVNSPLHF. The CDR3 DNA reads as TGCGCCAGCAGCCGGGACAGGGTGAATTCACCCCTCCACTTT.

This chain connects TRBV5-8 to TRBJ1-1, with D possibly matching TRBD1 (5 bases). Per germline, CDR1 SGHTS and CDR2 YDEGEE. This CDR3 region has 11 residues. Trimming cost V 2 bases and J 10 bases, with 9 bases left between them. The CDR3 DNA reads TGTGCCAGCAGCTTTGGAGGGGCAGCTTTCTTT. Its translation: CASSFGGAAFF.

This clone has a handful of counts. The V gene is TRBV21-1, the J gene TRBJ2-7; TRBD2 is the table's D call and was not checked against the DNA. TRBV21-1 is classified as a pseudogene. The CDR3 consists of 18 residues. CDR3 DNA: TGTGCCAGCAGCAAAGACCGGACTAGCGGGCGTCCCTCCTACGAGCAGTACTTC. Translating it yields CASSKDRTSGRPSYEQYF.

The gene calls are TRBV19 and TRBJ2-6, with 9 bases matching TRBD1. The germline V gene encodes CDR1 LNHDA and CDR2 SQIVND (reference sequence). The CDR3 consists of 18 residues. V lost 5 bases and J lost 2; bases outside the gene matches: 10. CDR3 bases: TGTGCCAGTAGTGCCCCGGGACAGGGAAAGGCTGGGGCCAACGTCCTGACTTTC. The encoded protein is CASSAPGQGKAGANVLTF.

This chain joins TRBV27 and TRBJ2-5, with 10 nucleotides matching TRBD2. Trimming took 8 bases from V and 4 from J; bases not matched to a gene: 7. The CDR3 runs 14 residues. Germline V gene data show CDR1 as MNHEY and CDR2 as SMNVEV (reference sequence). Here the CDR3 reads CASQSSGGLETQYF. The CDR3 DNA follows: TGTGCCAGCCAATCTAGCGGGGGCCTAGAGACCCAGTACTTC.

This clone was detected a few times. The V call is TRBV10-3, the J call TRBJ2-3; 7 bases agree with TRBD1. This CDR3 has 12 amino acids. The V segment lost 8 bases and the J segment 1 base; nucleotides outside the gene matches: 0. The V gene's germline CDR1 is ENHRY and CDR2 SYGVKD. CDR3 bases: TGTGCCATCGGGACAGGCACAGATACGCAGTATTTT. Translation: CAIGTGTDTQYF.

The chain combines TRBV9 with TRBJ2-2; D might be TRBD1 (6 bases). The CDR3 is made up of 16 amino acids. Germline loops: CDR1 SGDLS, CDR2 YYNGEE. V shed 2 bases and J shed 0 bases, with 11 bases lying between them. CDR3 in amino acids: CASSVRGRPNTGELFF. The CDR3 region has the DNA TGTGCCAGCAGCGTCAGGGGCCGCCCGAACACCGGGGAGCTGTTTTTT.

The J gene is TRBJ2-7, the V gene TRBV6-5; maybe TRBD2 (6 bases). CDR3 length: 13 amino acids. V gave up 6 bases and J gave up 4 bases, with 13 bases separating them. Germline V gives CDR1 MNHEY, CDR2 SVGAGI. The CDR3 bases are TGTGCCAGCAGGTCCGGGGGTCAGTACGAGCAGTACTTC. It is translated as CASRSGGQYEQYF.

The V and J genes are TRBV19 and TRBJ1-3; 10 bases map to TRBD1. The V and J ends lost 7 bases and 6 bases, in that order; junction bases with no gene match: 6. The CDR3 spans 14 residues. Per the germline V gene, CDR1 is LNHDA and CDR2 is SQIVND (reference sequence). The CDR3, as DNA: TGTGCCAGTATCGACAGGGGGCGGTTAAACACCATATATTTT. Amino acids: CASIDRGRLNTIYF.

In its sample, this clone was seen a few times. V gene TRBV9 combines with J gene TRBJ2-2; 11 positions agree with TRBD2. The CDR3 has 18 residues. Germline V lookup: CDR1 SGDLS, CDR2 YYNGEE. V gave up 4 bases and J gave up 5 bases; unmatched junction bases: 13. The CDR3 DNA follows: TGTGCCAGCAGCTCACCGGGACTAGCGGCCTATGGGACCGGGGAGCTGTTTTTT. Amino acids: CASSSPGLAAYGTGELFF.

This chain links TRBV11-1 with TRBJ1-2; TRBD1 matches at 11 bases. V was pared by 5 bases and J by 1 base, with 6 bases of the junction left unmatched. Germline V CDR1 and CDR2: SGHAT, FQDESV (reference sequence). CDR3 length: 16 amino acids. This chain's CDR3 is CASSRLGTGGNYGYTF. The DNA of the CDR3 is TGTGCCAGCAGCCGACTTGGGACAGGGGGTAACTATGGCTACACCTTC.

The chain has TRBV19 and TRBJ2-3; TRBD2 matches 8 bases. Trimming at V came to 3 bases and at J to 4 bases, leaving 3 bases not matched to a gene. The CDR3 is 14 amino acids. The germline gives CDR1 LNHDA, CDR2 SQIVND (reference sequence). CDR3 region: CASSMGGGPDTQYF. In DNA, the CDR3 is TGTGCCAGTAGTATGGGCGGGGGGCCAGATACGCAGTATTTT.

This chain links TRBV3-1 (or the pseudogene TRBV3-2) with TRBJ1-2; D is ambiguous. Germline CDR1 LGHDT, CDR2 YNNKEL (reference sequence). The V and J ends lost 3 bases and 6 bases respectively, with 20 bases between them. The CDR3 has 16 residues. CDR3 protein: CASSHPRRRLLDGYTF. DNA of the CDR3: TGTGCCAGCAGCCACCCCAGAAGGAGGCTTCTGGATGGCTACACCTTC.

This chain connects TRBV9 to TRBJ1-4, with D uncertain. With 3 bases removed from V and 0 bases from J, the gap between germline ends came to 9 bases. CDR1 and CDR2 (germline): SGDLS, YYNGEE. This CDR3 has 15 residues. The CDR3 bases are TGTGCCAGCAGCGACCACAGAGCAACTAATGAAAAACTGTTTTTT. Amino acid sequence: CASSDHRATNEKLFF.